The sequence of this T cell receptor (beta chain) was determined in a study of radiotherapy plus CTLA-4 blockade in lung cancer. Across the whole study: There were objective responses in 15% to 20% of patients, and over 25% had disease control. Study-level findings and limits: Strongest reported response predictors: early blood clone changes and post-radiation interferon-beta. In blood, tumor-derived TCR clones expanded after radiotherapy plus ipilimumab.

Enrolled patients, whose metastatic non-small-cell lung cancer was chemo-refractory, received focal radiation plus CTLA-4 blockade with ipilimumab. With respect to this clone: Its antigen is not known.

CDR3 size: 14 residues. Trimming cost V 4 bases and J 7 bases; bases outside gene matches: 7. Looked up from germline, CDR1 is SGHRS and CDR2 is YFSETQ. This table comes from immunoSEQ multiplex PCR, and its TCRdb copy is limited to in-frame clones, with some not included. This table holds around 44,000 clones, 70% to 90% found once. This sequence joins TRBV5-1 and TRBJ1-4, with TRBD1 matching over 7 bases. This specimen consisted of peripheral blood, obtained from a patient treated with radiotherapy plus ipilimumab. The TCR was taken from a human donor with non-small cell lung cancer that progressed on radiotherapy plus ipilimumab. Some clones in this sample may be carry-over from other donors' samples. CDR3 sequence (DNA): TGCGCCAGCAGCAAGCAGGGGGGCCTTGAAAAACTGTTTTTT. Its protein is CASSKQGGLEKLFF.